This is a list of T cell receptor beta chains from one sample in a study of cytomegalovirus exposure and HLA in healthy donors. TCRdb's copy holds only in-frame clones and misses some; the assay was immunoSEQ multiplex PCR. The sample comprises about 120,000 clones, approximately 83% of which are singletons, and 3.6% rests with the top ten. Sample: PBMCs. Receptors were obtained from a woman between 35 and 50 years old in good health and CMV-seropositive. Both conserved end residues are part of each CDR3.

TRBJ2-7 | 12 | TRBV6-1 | CASRQNLYEQYF
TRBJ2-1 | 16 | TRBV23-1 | CASSPLSEATSHEQFF
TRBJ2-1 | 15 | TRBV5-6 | CASSRTGQPWNEQFF
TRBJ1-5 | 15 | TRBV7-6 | CASSLGTGDNQPQHF
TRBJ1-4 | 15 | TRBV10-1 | CASSDRTGTNEKLFF
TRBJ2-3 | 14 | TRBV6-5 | CASSFRTQGDTQYF
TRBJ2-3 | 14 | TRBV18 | CASSLESGTDTQYF
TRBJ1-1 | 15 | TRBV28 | CASSLFLSGGTEAFF
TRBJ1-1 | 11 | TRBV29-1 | CSVWKQPEAFF
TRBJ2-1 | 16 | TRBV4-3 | CASSQEGLAGFNEQFF